A selection of T cell receptor beta chains follows, all from one sample in a study of cytomegalovirus exposure and HLA in healthy donors. The table came from immunoSEQ multiplex PCR; TCRdb's copy has only in-frame clones and leaves some out. The table shows under 200,000 clones, with 68% occurring only once. The specimen sequenced was PBMCs. All receptors come from a man in his fifties or sixties in good health and CMV-seronegative. Both conserved end residues are trimmed from each CDR3.

V	CDR3
TRBV18	ASSPPEGYEQY
TRBV29-1	SAPRDEGAWDEQF
TRBV18	ASSPQQGAGYEQY
TRBV6-1	ASSDYLPGQVTDTQY
TRBV6-5	ASSNDRGHEQY
TRBV19	ASKPTGGYGYT
TRBV2	ASSEPGPSRTEAF
TRBV5-1	ASSHPGRTEETQY
TRBV21-1	ASSRGRTSEQY
TRBV13	ASSPTGSLEDQETQY
TRBV4-2	ASSQPSSGSYNEQF
TRBV6-5	ASSPPRTGYYGYT
TRBV7-6	ASSEQGFGTDTQY
TRBV27	ASSPFPGTGYEQY
TRBV2	ASTLYGGFPGELF
TRBV9	ASSVGGGNTGELF
TRBV10-3	AISPGGVVGYT
TRBV5-6	ASSLAETQY
TRBV5-1	ASSLAPTQGYGYT
TRBV18	ASSPGTSGAQETQY
TRBV7-8	ASVQNPPDTQY
TRBV18	ASSSISGTDSYEQY
TRBV15	ATSRDTRAVGTDTQY
TRBV27	ASSLRWARFYEQY
TRBV6-6	ASKREQLNTEAF
TRBV28	ASSFGGTGSYEQY
TRBV9	ASSLTGSPTYEQY
TRBV4-2	ASSQGVGTGVLETQY